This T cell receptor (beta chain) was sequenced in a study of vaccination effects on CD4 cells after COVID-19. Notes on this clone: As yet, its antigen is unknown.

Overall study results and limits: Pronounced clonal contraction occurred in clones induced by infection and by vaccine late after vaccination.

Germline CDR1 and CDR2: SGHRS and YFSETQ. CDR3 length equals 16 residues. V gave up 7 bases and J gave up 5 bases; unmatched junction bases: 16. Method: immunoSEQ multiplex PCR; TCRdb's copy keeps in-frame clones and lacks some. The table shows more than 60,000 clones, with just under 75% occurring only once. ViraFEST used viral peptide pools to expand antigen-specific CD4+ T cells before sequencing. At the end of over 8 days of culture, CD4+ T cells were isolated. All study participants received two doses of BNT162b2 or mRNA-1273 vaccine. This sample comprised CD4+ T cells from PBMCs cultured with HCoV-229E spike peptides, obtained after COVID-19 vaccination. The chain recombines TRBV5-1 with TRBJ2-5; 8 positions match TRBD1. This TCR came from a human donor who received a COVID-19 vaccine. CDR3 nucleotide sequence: TGCGCCAGCTACAGAGGCGACAGGGGCGATCCGGAGACCCAGTACTTC. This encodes CASYRGDRGDPETQYF.